One sample yielded the 23 T cell receptor beta chains listed below, sequenced in a study of human T cells and chemical hapten exposure. Each CDR3 protein is one row after TCRdb ran MiXCR on the RACE reads. The sample lists about 380,000 distinct CDR3 sequences, more than 4.5% occurring once. Documented time point: pre-sensitization, week 0. Treatment reported: therapeutic diphenylcyclopropenone sensitization with weekly scalp DPC. Specimen: whole blood, collected in connection with sensitization to the hapten diphenylcyclopropenone (DPC). These receptors were taken from a woman aged 45-65 years with alopecia areata. Some clones in this sample may be carry-over from other donors' samples.

This clonotype was seen ten or more times. This chain joins TRBV3-1 and TRBJ2-1; 10 bases are a match to TRBD1. Germline values: CDR1 LGHDT, CDR2 YNNKEL (reference sequence). The CDR3 totals 15 residues. Trimming removed 6 bases from V and 6 bases from J; junction bases left unmatched: 8. The DNA for the CDR3 is TGTGCCAGCAGTCGGGGACAGGGGAATTCCAATGAGCAGTTCTTC. Amino acids: CASSRGQGNSNEQFF.

V gene TRBV11-2 combines with J gene TRBJ2-4; TRBD2 agrees at 9 bases. The germline gives CDR1 SGHAT, CDR2 FQNNGV. This CDR3 is 18 amino acids long. The trim removed 5 bases at V and 8 bases at J, leaving 19 bases unmatched. DNA of the CDR3: TGTGCCAGCAGCCGAGGGGATGGCGGGGGGGCCCAGCGGTACATTCAGTACTTC. It yields the protein CASSRGDGGGAQRYIQYF.

The chain recombines TRBV4-3 with TRBJ2-1, with 7 nucleotides matching TRBD2. In germline, CDR1 is LGHNA, CDR2 YSLEER. J gave up 4 bases and V 1 base, and 7 bases lay outside the gene matches. CDR3 size: 16 residues. CDR3 loop: CASSQGGPSGYNEQFF. CDR3 in DNA: TGCGCCAGCAGCCAAGGTGGGCCTAGCGGATACAATGAGCAGTTCTTC.

This clonotype has at least ten counts. The V call is TRBV12-3 or TRBV12-4, the J call TRBJ2-2; no clear D gene. V was clipped by 2 bases and J by 0 bases, with 10 bases between them. The CDR3 length is 16 residues. As DNA, the CDR3 is TGTGCCAGCAGTTTACTTGAGGCGGCGAACACCGGGGAGCTGTTTTTT. This codes for CASSLLEAANTGELFF.

This chain joins TRBV27 and TRBJ2-5; no reliable D call. Germline V gene data show CDR1 as MNHEY and CDR2 as SMNVEV (reference sequence). V lost 6 bases and J lost 2, with 13 bases in between. This CDR3 contains 14 residues. Written as DNA, the CDR3 is TGTGCCAGCAGGCCCTTACTTGTTCAAGAGACCCAGTACTTC. Amino acids: CASRPLLVQETQYF.

A few counts support this clonotype. The chain uses TRBV6-5 and TRBJ1-5, with unresolved D. The CDR3 covers 11 residues. The germline V gene encodes CDR1 MNHEY and CDR2 SVGAGI. Deletions cut 6 bases from V and 5 bases from J, with 5 bases between. CDR3 sequence (DNA): TGTGCCAGCAGCCTACATCAGCCCCAGCATTTT. It translates to CASSLHQPQHF.

This clonotype was seen at least ten times. The rearrangement uses TRBV6-6 and TRBJ1-2, with 9 positions matching TRBD1. CDR1 and CDR2 (germline): MNHNY, SVGAGI (reference sequence). The V gene end was trimmed by 6 bases and the J gene end by 7 bases; junction bases not matched to a gene: 9. This CDR3 region has 14 residues. As DNA, the CDR3 is TGTGCCAGCAGCCGGGACAGGGAAACTGGTGGCTACACCTTC. Residues: CASSRDRETGGYTF.

This clonotype came up many times. The V gene is TRBV5-1, the J gene TRBJ1-5; 7 bases match TRBD1. The length of the CDR3 is 15 residues. Germline V gives CDR1 SGHRS, CDR2 YFSETQ. The ends lost 0 bases at V and 4 bases at J; junction bases unmatched: 4. CDR3 loop: CASSLGGTANQPQHF. CDR3 DNA: TGCGCCAGCAGCTTGGGAGGGACAGCAAATCAGCCCCAGCATTTT.

This clonotype was counted a few times. The chain recombines TRBV6-6 with TRBJ1-4; 7 nucleotides line up with TRBD1. The CDR3 sequence is 16 residues long. Trimming removed 5 bases from V and 6 bases from J; junction bases left unmatched: 12. The germline V gene encodes CDR1 MNHNY and CDR2 SVGAGI (reference sequence). The CDR3 region is CASSTPHVQGDEKLFF. In DNA, the CDR3 is TGTGCCAGCAGTACTCCCCACGTGCAGGGGGATGAAAAACTGTTTTTT.

The sample holds many counts of this clonotype. The V gene is TRBV28, the J gene TRBJ1-2; D gene uncertain. The germline V and J ends were trimmed by 5 bases and 8 bases, with 9 bases remaining between them. The germline gives CDR1 MDHEN, CDR2 SYDVKM. CDR3 length equals 11 residues. The CDR3 here is CASSPLEGYTF. The CDR3 bases are TGTGCCAGCAGTCCTTTGGAAGGCTACACCTTC.

This clonotype has a count of ten or more. The chain joins TRBV7-9 to TRBJ1-6; 7 bases match TRBD1. The germline CDR1 and CDR2 sequences are SEHNR and FQNEAQ (reference sequence). Trimming took 8 bases from V and 9 from J; bases not matched to a gene: 10. The CDR3 covers 14 residues. CDR3: CASGTAVVGSPLHF. In nucleotides, the CDR3 is TGTGCCAGCGGGACAGCGGTAGTGGGTTCACCCCTCCACTTT.

This clonotype turned up a few times. The chain has TRBV10-3 and TRBJ1-1, with 7 bases lining up with TRBD1. The V gene end was trimmed by 6 bases and the J gene end by 1 base; junction bases not matched to a gene: 5. This CDR3 is built from 14 residues. CDR1 and CDR2 (germline): ENHRY, SYGVKD. CDR3 coding DNA: TGTGCCATCAGCAAGGACAGGTGGAACACTGAAGCTTTCTTT. Translated, it gives CAISKDRWNTEAFF.

This clonotype was seen ten or more times. V and J are TRBV6-2 or TRBV6-3 and TRBJ2-1, with TRBD2 matching over 9 bases. Per the germline V gene, CDR1 is MNHEY and CDR2 is SVGEGT. The CDR3 is made up of 15 amino acids. V dropped 6 bases and J dropped 7; count of bases not matched to a gene: 10. This CDR3 reads CASRNRREGGNEQFF. Here the CDR3 DNA reads TGTGCCAGCAGGAACCGGCGGGAGGGCGGGAATGAGCAGTTCTTC.

This clonotype was detected only a few times. The rearrangement joins TRBV7-2 to TRBJ2-4, with D unclear. The CDR3 contains 15 residues. The germline V gene encodes CDR1 SGHTA and CDR2 FQGNSA. V lost 3 bases to trimming and J lost 0 bases, with 9 bases between them. CDR3 in amino acids: CASSLAALAKNIQYF. The CDR3 coding sequence is TGTGCCAGCAGCTTGGCGGCCTTAGCCAAAAACATTCAGTACTTC.

This clonotype was counted between two and nine times. The CDR3 here is CASAEAIAEAFF. For the CDR3, the DNA is TGTGCCAGCGCGGAGGCAATCGCTGAAGCTTTCTTT. The chain couples TRBV6-2 or TRBV6-3 to TRBJ1-1; D gene unclear. V was pared by 8 bases and J by 6 bases, with 13 bases between. The CDR3 loop spans 12 amino acids. Germline CDR1 MNHEY, CDR2 SVGEGT.

This clonotype turned up a few times. The chain links TRBV20-1 to TRBJ2-4, with TRBD1 as a possible D gene (7 bases). The V gene's germline CDR1 is DFQATT and CDR2 SNEGSKA (reference sequence). The V end was cut by 5 bases, the J end by 12 bases, with 29 bases between. The length of the CDR3 is 16 residues. CDR3: CSAGLIQGGSPSYQYF. CDR3 DNA sequence: TGCAGTGCTGGATTAATCCAGGGGGGTAGCCCTAGTTATCAGTACTTC.

This clonotype came up many times. J is TRBJ2-2 and V is TRBV11-2; either TRBD1 or TRBD2 may fit D (5 bases each). Trimming pared 3 bases from V and 5 bases from J, leaving 16 bases between. The CDR3 totals 16 residues. Germline loops: CDR1 SGHAT, CDR2 FQNNGV. In DNA form, the CDR3 reads TGTGCCAGCAGCTTCCTTTCGGGACCAGTAACCGGGGAGCTGTTTTTT. This translates into CASSFLSGPVTGELFF.

The table lists this clonotype with a few counts. The rearrangement uses TRBV27 and TRBJ2-3; TRBD2 matches at 12 bases. With 3 bases clipped from V and 6 bases from J, the junction kept 10 bases outside the gene matches. Looked up from germline, CDR1 is MNHEY and CDR2 is SMNVEV (reference sequence). The CDR3 length is 17 residues. CDR3 DNA: TGTGCCAGCAGTTTGGGGGCGGTGACTAGCGGGAGCGATACGCAGTATTTT. Its translation: CASSLGAVTSGSDTQYF.

The CDR3: CASSEGTGDAEAFF. The CDR3 DNA reads as TGTGCCAGCAGTGAAGGGACAGGTGATGCTGAAGCTTTCTTT. The gene calls are TRBV6-1 and TRBJ1-1; 7 positions agree with TRBD1. V lost 1 base to trimming and J lost 6 bases; unmatched junction nucleotides: 5. Per germline, CDR1 MNHNS and CDR2 SASEGT. This CDR3 has 14 residues.

At least ten counts were recorded for this clonotype. The V gene is TRBV6-5, the J gene TRBJ2-7; 11 nucleotides match TRBD2. V was pared by 4 bases and J by 2 bases, with 4 bases of the junction left unmatched. The germline gives CDR1 MNHEY, CDR2 SVGAGI. CDR3 length: 15 residues. The CDR3 DNA reads TGTGCCAGCAGTTCGACTAGCGGGAAAACCTACGAGCAGTACTTC. Its translation: CASSSTSGKTYEQYF.

The chain couples TRBV18 to TRBJ2-5; D not resolved. Germline V gene lookup returns CDR1 KGHSH and CDR2 LQKENI. CDR3 length: 12 amino acids. Deletions cut 5 bases from V and 5 bases from J, with 9 bases between. The CDR3 region is CASSRYMETQYF. Written as DNA, the CDR3 is TGTGCCAGCTCAAGGTACATGGAGACCCAGTACTTC.

In its sample, this clonotype was seen a few times. The chain joins TRBV20-1 to TRBJ1-1, with 8 bases matching TRBD1. V was pared by 6 bases and J by 4 bases, with 10 bases of the junction left unmatched. From germline, CDR1 is DFQATT and CDR2 SNEGSKA (reference sequence). The CDR3 is 14 amino acids. CDR3 amino acids: CSARQGAALTEAFF. The CDR3 bases are TGCAGTGCACGGCAGGGGGCGGCCCTCACTGAAGCTTTCTTT.

This clonotype was picked up a small number of times. The J gene is TRBJ2-3, the V gene TRBV7-9; D is possibly TRBD2 (5 bases). V lost 11 bases, J lost 2 bases, and 17 bases lay in between. The CDR3 runs 14 residues. Germline V gives CDR1 SEHNR, CDR2 FQNEAQ (reference sequence). The CDR3 loop reads CAPGLPIITDTQYF. Here the CDR3 DNA reads TGTGCCCCTGGACTCCCGATAATCACAGATACGCAGTATTTT.